This TCR beta chain was documented in a study of blood T cell repertoires in COVID-19. Study overall: T cells, B-cell-depleted T cells, or PBMCs provided the cDNA or gDNA that served as material.

The CDR3 length is 16 residues. CDR1 ENHRY and CDR2 SYGVKD come from the germline V gene. Trimming removed 4 bases from V and 2 bases from J; junction bases left unmatched: 9. Under the authors' procedure: Amplifying reference gene primers gave estimates of nucleated cell counts. The protocol was immunoSEQ multiplex PCR, while the TCRdb copy is restricted to in-frame clones and leaves out a portion. The V and J calls and the clone size are those of that table, but D and trimming were determined from the DNA. Among roughly 390,000 clones listed, around 85% were seen once. The TCR sequence derives from a woman aged 18-30 years with acute or convalescent COVID-19. Sequenced material: peripheral blood. The V gene is TRBV10-3, the J gene TRBJ1-2; the match to TRBD1 covers 8 bases. For the CDR3, the DNA is TGTGCCATCAGTGGATTCACAGGGGGAGAAAACTATGGCTACACCTTC. This sequence encodes CAISGFTGGENYGYTF.